This T cell receptor beta chain was observed in a study of blood T cell repertoires in COVID-19. Study as a whole: In each case, the material was cDNA or gDNA derived from T cells, B-cell-depleted T cells, or PBMCs.

Some clones are missing from TCRdb's copy, which holds only in-frame ones; the method was immunoSEQ multiplex PCR. Of roughly 200,000 clones detected, 70% to 90% appear once; the ten largest clones hold roughly 20%. With 10 bases removed from V and 1 base from J, the gap between germline ends came to 18 bases. CDR1 and CDR2 from the germline V gene are MNHEY and SMNVEV (reference sequence). CDR3 length: 15 amino acids. Sequencing was carried out using peripheral blood. This chain joins TRBV27 and TRBJ2-3, with D tentatively TRBD1 (5 bases). The clonotype was recovered from a person aged 70 to 85 with COVID-19, enrolled during active disease. In DNA form, the CDR3 reads TGTGCCACCGCGCGACAGTCGGTCGGCACAGATACGCAGTATTTT. Translation: CATARQSVGTDTQYF.